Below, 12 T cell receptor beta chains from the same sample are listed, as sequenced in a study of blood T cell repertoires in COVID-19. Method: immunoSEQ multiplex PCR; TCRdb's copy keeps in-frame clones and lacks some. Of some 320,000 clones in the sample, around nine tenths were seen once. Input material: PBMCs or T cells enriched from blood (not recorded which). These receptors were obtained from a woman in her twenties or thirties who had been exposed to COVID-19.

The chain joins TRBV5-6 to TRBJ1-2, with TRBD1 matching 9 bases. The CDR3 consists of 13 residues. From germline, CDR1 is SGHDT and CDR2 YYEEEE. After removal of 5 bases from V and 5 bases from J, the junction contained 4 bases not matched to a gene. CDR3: CASRRTGAYGYTF. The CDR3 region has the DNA TGTGCCAGCAGGCGGACAGGGGCTTATGGCTACACCTTC. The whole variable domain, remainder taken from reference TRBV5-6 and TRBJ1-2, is DAGVTQSPTHLIKTRGQQVTLRCSPKSGHDTVSWYQQALGQGPQFIFQYYEEEERQRGNFPDRFSGHQFPNYSSELNVNALLLGDSALYLCASRRTGAYGYTFGSGTRLTVV.

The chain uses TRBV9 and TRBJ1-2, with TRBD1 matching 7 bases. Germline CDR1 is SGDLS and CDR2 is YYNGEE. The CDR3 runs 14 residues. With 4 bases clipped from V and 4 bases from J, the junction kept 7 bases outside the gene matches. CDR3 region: CASSTTGRPYGYTF. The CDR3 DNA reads TGTGCCAGCAGCACGACAGGGAGGCCCTATGGCTACACCTTC.

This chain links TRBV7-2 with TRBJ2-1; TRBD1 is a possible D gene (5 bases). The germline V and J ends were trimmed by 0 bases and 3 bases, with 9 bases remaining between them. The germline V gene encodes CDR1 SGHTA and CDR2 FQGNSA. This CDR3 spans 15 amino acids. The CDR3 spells CASSLAPGIYNEQFF. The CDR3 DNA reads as TGTGCCAGCAGCTTAGCCCCAGGGATCTACAATGAGCAGTTCTTC.

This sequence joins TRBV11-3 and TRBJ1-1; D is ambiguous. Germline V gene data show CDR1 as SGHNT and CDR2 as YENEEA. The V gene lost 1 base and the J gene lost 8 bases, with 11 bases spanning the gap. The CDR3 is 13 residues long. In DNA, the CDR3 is TGTGCCAGCAGCTTAGTGCTTAACAGCGAAGCTTTCTTT. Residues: CASSLVLNSEAFF.

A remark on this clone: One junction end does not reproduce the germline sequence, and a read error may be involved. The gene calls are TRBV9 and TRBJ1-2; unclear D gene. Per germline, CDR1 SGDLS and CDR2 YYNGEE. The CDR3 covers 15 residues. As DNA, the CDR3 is TGTGCCAGCAGCCTAATAGGTAACGGGAACTCTGGCTACACCTTC. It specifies CASSLIGNGNSGYTF.

CDR3 loop: CASSLEGLILHEQYF. The DNA of the CDR3 is TGTGCCAGCAGTCTCGAGGGACTAATCTTGCACGAGCAGTACTTC. J is TRBJ2-7 and V is TRBV7-9; 7 bases agree with TRBD2. Germline lookup yields CDR1 SEHNR and CDR2 FQNEAQ (reference sequence). J gave up 5 bases and V 6 bases, and 13 bases lay outside the gene matches. The CDR3 is 15 amino acids.

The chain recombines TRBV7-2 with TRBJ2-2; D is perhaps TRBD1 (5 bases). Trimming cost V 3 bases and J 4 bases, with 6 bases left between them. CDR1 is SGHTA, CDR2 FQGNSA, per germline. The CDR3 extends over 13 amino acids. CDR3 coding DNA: TGTGCCAGCAGCTTTCAGGGCACCGGGGAGCTGTTTTTT. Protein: CASSFQGTGELFF.

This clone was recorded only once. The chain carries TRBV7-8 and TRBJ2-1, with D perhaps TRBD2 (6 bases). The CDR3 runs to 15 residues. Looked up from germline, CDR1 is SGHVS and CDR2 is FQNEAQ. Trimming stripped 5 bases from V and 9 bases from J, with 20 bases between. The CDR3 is CASSGSWGAGVEQFF. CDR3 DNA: TGTGCCAGCAGCGGGTCGTGGGGAGCGGGTGTTGAGCAGTTCTTC. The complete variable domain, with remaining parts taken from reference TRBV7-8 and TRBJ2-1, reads GAGVSQSPRYKVAKRGQDVALRCDPISGHVSLFWYQQALGQGPEFLTYFQNEAQLDKSGLPSDRFFAERPEGSVSTLKIQRTQQEDSAVYLCASSGSWGAGVEQFFGPGTRLTVL.

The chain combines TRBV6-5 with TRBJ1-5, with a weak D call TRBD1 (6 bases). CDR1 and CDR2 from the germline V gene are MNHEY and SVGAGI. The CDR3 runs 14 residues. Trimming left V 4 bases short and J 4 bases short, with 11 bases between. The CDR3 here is CASSLEGGNQPQHF. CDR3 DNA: TGTGCCAGCAGTTTGGAAGGGGGTAATCAGCCCCAGCATTTT.

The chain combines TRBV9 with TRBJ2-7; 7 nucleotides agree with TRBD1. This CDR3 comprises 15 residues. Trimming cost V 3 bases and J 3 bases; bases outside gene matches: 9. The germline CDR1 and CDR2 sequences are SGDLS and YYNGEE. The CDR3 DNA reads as TGTGCCAGCAGCGAAGCTTTCGGGACAGACTACGAGCAGTACTTC. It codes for CASSEAFGTDYEQYF.

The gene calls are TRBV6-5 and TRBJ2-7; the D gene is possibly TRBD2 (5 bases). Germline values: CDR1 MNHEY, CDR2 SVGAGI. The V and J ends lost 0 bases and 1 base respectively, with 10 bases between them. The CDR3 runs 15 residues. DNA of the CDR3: TGTGCCAGCAGTTACTCGGGTAGGAGGTCCTACGAGCAGTACTTC. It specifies CASSYSGRRSYEQYF.

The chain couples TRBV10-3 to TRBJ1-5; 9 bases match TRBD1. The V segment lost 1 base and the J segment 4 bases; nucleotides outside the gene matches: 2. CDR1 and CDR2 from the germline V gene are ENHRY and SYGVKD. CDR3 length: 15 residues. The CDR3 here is CAISEWDRVNQPQHF. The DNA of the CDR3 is TGTGCCATCAGTGAGTGGGACAGGGTAAATCAGCCCCAGCATTTT.